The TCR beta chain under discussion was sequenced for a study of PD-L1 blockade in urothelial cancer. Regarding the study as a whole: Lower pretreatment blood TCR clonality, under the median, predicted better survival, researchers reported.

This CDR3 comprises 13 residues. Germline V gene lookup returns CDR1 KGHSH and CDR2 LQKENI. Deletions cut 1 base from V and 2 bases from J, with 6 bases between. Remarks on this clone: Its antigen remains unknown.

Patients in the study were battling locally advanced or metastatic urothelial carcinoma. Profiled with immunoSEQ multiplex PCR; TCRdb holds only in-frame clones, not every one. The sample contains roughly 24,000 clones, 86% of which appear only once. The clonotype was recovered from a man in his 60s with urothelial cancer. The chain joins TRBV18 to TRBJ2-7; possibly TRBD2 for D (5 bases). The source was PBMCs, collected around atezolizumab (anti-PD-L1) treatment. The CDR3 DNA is TGTGCCAGCTCACCACAGGGAGCCTACGAGCAGTACTTC. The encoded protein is CASSPQGAYEQYF.